This entry lists 29 T cell receptor beta chains sequenced from one sample in a study of blood T cell repertoires in COVID-19. TCRdb's table, derived via immunoSEQ multiplex PCR, lists solely in-frame clones and lacks some. The table shows 110,000 to 150,000 clones, with around 82% occurring only once. The sample was PBMCs or T cells enriched from blood (not recorded which). Source of these receptors: a woman between 45 and 60 years old who had recovered from COVID-19.

This chain links TRBV7-8 with TRBJ1-1; a weak D match, TRBD1 (6 bases). CDR3 length: 15 residues. Between the trimmed V and J ends, which lost 2 bases and 0 bases, there was a span of 10 bases. The germline V gene has CDR1 SGHVS and CDR2 FQNEAQ. In DNA form, the CDR3 reads TGTGCCAGCAGCTTACAGGGGCCGATGAACACTGAAGCTTTCTTT. Its translation: CASSLQGPMNTEAFF.

The chain joins TRBV10-1 to TRBJ2-2, with 10 bases matching TRBD1. The V segment lost 6 bases and the J segment 4 bases; nucleotides outside the gene matches: 8. The CDR3 totals 16 residues. Looked up from germline, CDR1 is WNHNN and CDR2 is SYGVQD (reference sequence). The CDR3 DNA sequence: TGCGCCAGCAGGCCTGGGACAGGGGTCGGCACCGGGGAGCTGTTTTTT. This codes for CASRPGTGVGTGELFF.

The rearrangement uses TRBV19 and TRBJ2-5, with 7 bases aligning to TRBD2. Germline V gene data show CDR1 as LNHDA and CDR2 as SQIVND (reference sequence). The CDR3 totals 17 residues. V lost 1 base and J lost 4; bases outside the gene matches: 12. CDR3 sequence reads: CASSIGAAREGRETQYF. DNA of the CDR3: TGTGCCAGTAGTATAGGGGCAGCCAGGGAGGGTCGAGAGACCCAGTACTTC.

The chain uses TRBV5-1 and TRBJ2-5, with D perhaps matching TRBD1 (5 bases). The CDR3 has 12 residues. Germline-derived CDR1 and CDR2 are SGHRS and YFSETQ. V lost 4 bases to trimming and J lost 2 bases, with 6 bases between them. The CDR3 spells CASSQGQETQYF. The DNA of the CDR3 is TGCGCCAGCAGCCAGGGACAAGAGACCCAGTACTTC.

This chain uses TRBV29-1 with TRBJ2-1, with TRBD1 matching over 10 bases. The length of the CDR3 is 14 residues. The V segment lost 5 bases and the J segment 0 bases; nucleotides outside the gene matches: 1. Looked up from germline, CDR1 is SQVTM and CDR2 is ANQGSEA. The CDR3 DNA reads as TGCAGCGTTCGGACAGGGGGCTCCTACAATGAGCAGTTCTTC. It codes for CSVRTGGSYNEQFF.

The chain uses TRBV27 and TRBJ2-3, with 8 nucleotides matching TRBD1. Germline trimming cut 4 bases from V and 3 bases from J; bases unmatched to any gene: 9. The CDR3 length is 16 residues. Germline CDR1 and CDR2: MNHEY and SMNVEV (reference sequence). The CDR3 DNA is TGTGCCAGCAGTTCCGGACAGGGCGTATATACAGATACGCAGTATTTT. Residues: CASSSGQGVYTDTQYF.

The chain links TRBV3-1 (or the pseudogene TRBV3-2) to TRBJ1-6; D gene ambiguous. Germline V gives CDR1 LGHDT, CDR2 YNNKEL (reference sequence). The CDR3 covers 14 residues. V shed 0 bases and J shed 9 bases, with 9 bases lying between them. Written as DNA, the CDR3 is TGTGCCAGCAGCCAAGACTTACCGGGTTCACCCCTCCACTTT. Translation: CASSQDLPGSPLHF.

The CDR3 sequence: CASSFLHAGSYNSPLHF. CDR3 DNA: TGTGCCAGTAGTTTCCTCCACGCGGGCTCCTATAATTCACCCCTCCACTTT. This rearrangement joins TRBV19 to TRBJ1-6; D gene ambiguous. This CDR3 has 17 amino acids. V dropped 5 bases and J dropped 0 bases, with 14 bases sitting between them. CDR1 and CDR2 (germline): LNHDA, SQIVND (reference sequence).

The chain is built from TRBV5-4 and TRBJ1-4; D possibly corresponds to TRBD1 (5 bases). The CDR3 loop spans 15 amino acids. With 3 bases removed from V and 8 bases from J, the gap between germline ends came to 17 bases. Germline assignment: CDR1 SGHNT and CDR2 YYREEE (reference sequence). The CDR3 reads CASSSKTRPGEKLFF. The CDR3 DNA follows: TGTGCCAGCAGCTCCAAGACCAGACCAGGGGAAAAACTGTTTTTT.

This clone occurred a few times. CDR3: CASRTRQTNYGYTF. The DNA for the CDR3 is TGTGCCAGCAGAACGAGACAGACCAACTATGGCTACACCTTC. The genes are TRBV28 and TRBJ1-2; possible D gene TRBD1, 5 bases. The germline V gene has CDR1 MDHEN and CDR2 SYDVKM. This CDR3 region has 14 residues. Trimming shortened V by 6 bases and J by 2 bases, and 13 bases separated the two germline ends.

This clone was counted a single time. V is TRBV6-5 and J is TRBJ1-2; D gene unclear. Germline V gives CDR1 MNHEY, CDR2 SVGAGI. This CDR3 comprises 13 residues. Trimming pared 6 bases from V and 2 bases from J, leaving 10 bases between. As DNA, the CDR3 is TGTGCCAGCAGCCCCGGGGAAAACTATGGCTACACCTTC. Residues: CASSPGENYGYTF.

The chain is built from TRBV14 and TRBJ1-6, with 8 bases matching TRBD1. The trim removed 5 bases at V and 3 bases at J, leaving 6 bases unmatched. The CDR3 has 16 residues. Germline CDR1 and CDR2: SGHDN and FVKESK. DNA of the CDR3: TGTGCCAGCAGCAAGACAGGGGACAACTATAATTCACCCCTCCACTTT. Residues: CASSKTGDNYNSPLHF.

V is TRBV24-1 and J is TRBJ2-2; D might be TRBD1 (5 bases). Germline V lookup: CDR1 KGHDR, CDR2 SFDVKD. The V end lost 0 bases, the J end lost 1 base, and 8 bases lay between the germline ends. The CDR3 is 16 residues long. For the CDR3, the DNA is TGTGCCACCAGTGATTTGAAGGGGTTGAACACCGGGGAGCTGTTTTTT. As protein: CATSDLKGLNTGELFF.

The chain uses TRBV12-5 and TRBJ2-3; D unclear. CDR1 is LGHNT and CDR2 is FRNRAP in the germline V gene. The CDR3 has 14 amino acids. Trimming cost V 1 base and J 1 base, with 6 bases left between them. The CDR3 DNA reads TGTGCTAGTGGTTTGGGACATCGCACAGATACGCAGTATTTT. It yields the protein CASGLGHRTDTQYF.

The rearrangement links TRBV18 to TRBJ1-3, with D tentatively TRBD1 (6 bases). Germline CDR1 is KGHSH and CDR2 is LQKENI. V lost 3 bases and J lost 2, with 8 bases in between. The CDR3 is made up of 14 amino acids. The CDR3 coding sequence is TGTGCCAGCTCACCGGGACATACTGGAAACACCATATATTTT. This sequence encodes CASSPGHTGNTIYF.

This clone was observed a handful of times. The chain uses TRBV27 and TRBJ1-4; D gene uncertain. Per germline, CDR1 MNHEY and CDR2 SMNVEV (reference sequence). Trimming removed 3 bases from V and 5 bases from J, with 10 bases in between. There are 14 residues in the CDR3. The CDR3 protein is CASSFKSANEKLFF. CDR3 coding DNA: TGTGCCAGCAGTTTTAAAAGCGCCAATGAAAAACTGTTTTTT.

The CDR3 nucleotides read TGTGCCAGCAGCAAGACAGGTCTCTATGGCTACACCTTC. The encoded protein is CASSKTGLYGYTF. The gene calls are TRBV7-9 and TRBJ1-2; D might be TRBD1 (6 bases). The V gene lost 5 bases and the J gene lost 4 bases, with 11 bases spanning the gap. CDR3 size: 13 residues. Germline CDR1 is SEHNR and CDR2 is FQNEAQ (reference sequence).

This clone has a single count. Compared with germline, one end of the junction differs, possibly owing to a read error. The chain links TRBV27 to TRBJ1-2; maybe TRBD1 (6 bases). This CDR3 is 14 amino acids long. CDR1 is MNHEY, CDR2 SMNVEV, per germline (reference sequence). The CDR3 DNA is TGCGTCGATCACAGGGTGGGTTGGGACTATGGCTACACCTTC. Protein product: CVDHRVGWDYGYTF.

The chain recombines TRBV10-3 with TRBJ2-1; 7 bases map to TRBD1. J was trimmed by 5 bases and V by 2 bases; bases with no gene match: 3. There are 14 residues in the CDR3. Germline CDR1 ENHRY, CDR2 SYGVKD. The CDR3 DNA is TGTGCCATCAGTGAGGGACAGGCTAACAATGAGCAGTTCTTC. As protein: CAISEGQANNEQFF.

The rearrangement uses TRBV19 and TRBJ2-3; perhaps TRBD1 as D (5 bases). The germline V gene has CDR1 LNHDA and CDR2 SQIVND (reference sequence). This CDR3 is built from 13 residues. V was clipped by 1 base and J by 4 bases, with 6 bases between them. The CDR3 protein is CASSIGGADTQYF. CDR3 nucleotides: TGTGCCAGTAGTATAGGGGGCGCAGATACGCAGTATTTT.

The chain links TRBV18 to TRBJ1-4, with D possibly being TRBD1 (5 bases). CDR1 is KGHSH and CDR2 is LQKENI in the germline V gene. The CDR3 has 14 amino acids. Trimming removed 2 bases from V and 5 bases from J, with 9 bases in between. CDR3 residues: CASSPVTGNEKLFF. The CDR3 DNA sequence: TGTGCCAGCTCACCAGTTACAGGAAATGAAAAACTGTTTTTT.

The chain combines TRBV5-4 with TRBJ1-1, with TRBD1 matching over 10 bases. Germline V CDR1 and CDR2: SGHNT, YYREEE (reference sequence). The CDR3 runs 13 residues. V was pared by 4 bases and J by 12 bases, with 9 bases of the junction left unmatched. In nucleotides, the CDR3 is TGTGCCAGCAGCCCAGGACAGGGGGTGGTGTCTTTCTTT. It specifies CASSPGQGVVSFF. Looking up the rest from reference TRBV5-4 and TRBJ1-1 gives the full variable domain: ETGVTQSPTHLIKTRGQQVTLRCSSQSGHNTVSWYQQALGQGPQFIFQYYREEENGRGNFPPRFSGLQFPNYSSELNVNALELDDSALYLCASSPGQGVVSFFGQGTRLTVV.

The V gene is TRBV28, the J gene TRBJ1-4; D is uncertain. In germline, CDR1 is MDHEN, CDR2 SYDVKM. This CDR3 comprises 11 residues. Trimming stripped 6 bases from V and 5 bases from J, with 4 bases between. The CDR3 here is CASRENEKLFF. CDR3 in DNA: TGTGCCAGCAGGGAGAATGAAAAACTGTTTTTT.

The V call is TRBV11-2, the J call TRBJ2-7, with D maybe TRBD1 (5 bases). Trimming took 1 base from V and 2 from J, leaving 12 bases between them. Per the germline V gene, CDR1 is SGHAT and CDR2 is FQNNGV. The CDR3 has 15 residues. CDR3 sequence: CASSLGPGNPYEQYV. In DNA form, the CDR3 reads TGTGCCAGCAGCTTAGGTCCAGGGAACCCCTACGAGCAGTACGTC.

The chain combines TRBV5-1 with TRBJ1-2; D remains unclear. The CDR3 is 16 amino acids. V gave up 0 bases and J gave up 4 bases, with 16 bases separating them. Germline V gene data show CDR1 as SGHRS and CDR2 as YFSETQ. The CDR3 loop is CASSLADEAVGYGYTF. CDR3 nucleotide sequence: TGCGCCAGCAGCTTGGCCGATGAAGCCGTTGGCTATGGCTACACCTTC.

Written as DNA, the CDR3 is TGTGCCAGCAGCTTAGCGCTACAGGACTATGGCTACACCTTC. The encoded protein is CASSLALQDYGYTF. J is TRBJ1-2 and V is TRBV7-9, with TRBD1 as a possible D gene (5 bases). The CDR3 covers 14 residues. The V gene lost 0 bases and the J gene lost 3 bases, with 8 bases spanning the gap. From germline, CDR1 is SEHNR and CDR2 FQNEAQ (reference sequence). Using reference TRBV7-9 and TRBJ1-2 for the parts outside the CDR3, the full variable domain is DTGVSQNPRHKITKRGQNVTFRCDPISEHNRLYWYRQTLGQGPEFLTYFQNEAQLEKSRLLSDRFSAERPKGSFSTLEIQRTEQGDSAMYLCASSLALQDYGYTFGSGTRLTVV.

This rearrangement joins TRBV7-9 to TRBJ1-1; tentatively, D is TRBD1 (6 bases). V was trimmed by 6 bases and J by 3 bases, leaving 8 bases between them. CDR3 length: 12 residues. Germline loops: CDR1 SEHNR, CDR2 FQNEAQ (reference sequence). CDR3 nucleotides: TGTGCCAGCAGGGACAGAGACACTGAAGCTTTCTTT. Protein product: CASRDRDTEAFF.

In regard to this clone: The sample has other DNA sequences that encode this CDR3 too. The rearrangement uses TRBV5-5 and TRBJ1-5; 8 bases are a match to TRBD1. Germline V lookup: CDR1 SGHKS, CDR2 YYEKEE (reference sequence). The CDR3 spans 14 residues. Losses at the gene ends were 1 base for V and 4 bases for J; bases not matched to a gene: 1. The CDR3 spells CASSLTGGNQPQHF. The DNA of the CDR3 is TGTGCCAGCAGCTTGACAGGGGGGAATCAGCCCCAGCATTTT.

This clone was observed a handful of times. This rearrangement joins TRBV7-2 to TRBJ1-5; weak D call: TRBD1 (5 bases). V gave up 7 bases and J gave up 1 base, with 14 bases separating them. The V gene's germline CDR1 is SGHTA and CDR2 FQGNSA. The CDR3 covers 15 residues. CDR3 region: CASKTGHVSNQPQHF. The CDR3 nucleotides read TGTGCCAGCAAAACTGGACATGTCAGCAATCAGCCCCAGCATTTT.